This TCR beta chain derives from a study of T cell responses to AZD1222 COVID-19 vaccine. Trimming pared 1 base from V and 0 bases from J, leaving 4 bases between. The CDR3 spans 14 residues. The germline V gene has CDR1 SGHTA and CDR2 FQGNSA. Study results and caveats: A mostly white British donor set with more females was recruited, and clonal diversity was possibly underestimated. Rises in breadth and depth of Spike-specific TCRs came after two AZD1222 doses. Repertoires were collected only later (after the peak T cell response had occurred). Spike as a whole was targeted by vaccine-associated CD4 TCRs, dominant at 160-218 and 743-854.

This clone appeared a few times. Its target is unknown. Using immunoSEQ multiplex PCR, the repertoire was profiled, and TCRdb retains in-frame clones only, with some absent. Of some 170,000 clones listed, about 89% were seen once; the top ten hold 1.6%. The sample here was peripheral blood, taken on day 0 of AZD1222 vaccination. The rearrangement joins TRBV7-2 to TRBJ1-5; D uncertain. The receptor comes from an adult in good health. The CDR3 DNA sequence: TGTGCCAGCAGCTTAGTGGTTAGCAATCAGCCCCAGCATTTT. It yields the protein CASSLVVSNQPQHF.